The T cell receptor (beta chain) described here comes from a study of identical twins. Study results and limitations: Compared with unrelated sharing, twin-shared out-of-frame alpha sequences had more low-probability sequences.

A word on this clonotype: Its cognate antigen is unknown.

A universal primer site was incorporated via template switching, and the cDNA contained unique molecular identifiers. One entry per CDR3 protein, called by TCRdb with MiXCR from the 5' RACE reads. The table includes approximately 890,000 distinct CDR3 sequences, about 12% detected once. The germline V gene encodes CDR1 LGHDT and CDR2 YNNKEL (reference sequence). Between the trimmed V and J ends, which lost 0 bases and 2 bases, there was a span of 7 bases. The CDR3 runs 14 residues. These same data were also listed under a study on yellow fever vaccine responses in identical twins.

This chain links TRBV3-1 with TRBJ1-1; no clear D gene. This TCR derives from a woman under 30 in good health. Sample: PBMCs. The CDR3 is CASSQDHQNTEAFF. Here the CDR3 DNA reads TGTGCCAGCAGCCAAGATCACCAAAACACTGAAGCTTTCTTT.